This T cell receptor (beta chain) stems from a study of PD-L1 blockade in urothelial cancer. Study-level information: Per blood sample, T cells had a median of 141,255.

Regarding time point: peripheral blood 6 weeks after treatment start. Here immunoSEQ multiplex PCR was the method, and the copy in TCRdb shows in-frame clones only, minus some. The data contain tens of thousands of clones, 88% of them seen just once; the ten biggest clones take up 11%. V was cut by 3 bases and J by 0 bases, with 12 bases left in between. The CDR3 totals 16 residues. CDR1 is MNHEY, CDR2 SMNVEV, per germline (reference sequence). The material sequenced was PBMCs, taken around atezolizumab (anti-PD-L1) treatment. The V call is TRBV27, the J call TRBJ1-3, with D maybe TRBD1 (5 bases). This sequence originates from a man in his fifties or sixties with urothelial cancer. CDR3 in DNA: TGTGCCAGCAGTTTTAACAGGCCGAGCTCTGGAAACACCATATATTTT. It translates to CASSFNRPSSGNTIYF.